This record looks at one T cell receptor (beta chain) sequence and its context. Its matching antigen is unknown. V was pared by 6 bases and J by 6 bases, with 9 bases of the junction left unmatched. The germline CDR1 and CDR2 sequences are MNHEY and SVGEGT. The CDR3 runs to 15 residues. The data are from a study of blood T cells in healthy people across ages. With a J-beta primer mix and a sample-barcoded 5' primer, a second PCR ran 7 to 11 cycles. From each sample, at least 3 million paired-end reads containing CDR3 were obtained. TCRdb re-derived calls from the 5' RACE reads in MiXCR, one entry per CDR3 protein. The table lists over a million distinct CDR3 sequences, approximately 59% of them singletons. General study findings and limits: Long-lived donors had more naive CD4+ cells and higher diversity than aged donors.

Per individual sample, total RNA of at least 6 micrograms was extracted. The genes are TRBV6-2 or TRBV6-3 and TRBJ1-5; 9 bases align to TRBD1. Sample: blood. This receptor was identified in a man aged 18 to 29 in good health. This CDR3 reads CASRTDRGILQPQHF. As DNA, the CDR3 is TGTGCCAGCAGGACGGACAGGGGTATCCTTCAGCCCCAGCATTTT.